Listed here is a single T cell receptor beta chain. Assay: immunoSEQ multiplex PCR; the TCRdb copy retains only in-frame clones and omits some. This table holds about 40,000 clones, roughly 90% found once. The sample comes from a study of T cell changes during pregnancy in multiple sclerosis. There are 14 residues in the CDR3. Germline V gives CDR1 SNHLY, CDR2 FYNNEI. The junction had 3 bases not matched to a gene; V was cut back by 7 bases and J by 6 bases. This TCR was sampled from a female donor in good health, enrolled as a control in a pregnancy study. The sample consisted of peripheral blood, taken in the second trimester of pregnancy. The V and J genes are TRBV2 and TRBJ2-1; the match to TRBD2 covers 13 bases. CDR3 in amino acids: CASTGTSGANEQFF. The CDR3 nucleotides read TGTGCCAGCACCGGGACTAGCGGGGCCAATGAGCAGTTCTTC.